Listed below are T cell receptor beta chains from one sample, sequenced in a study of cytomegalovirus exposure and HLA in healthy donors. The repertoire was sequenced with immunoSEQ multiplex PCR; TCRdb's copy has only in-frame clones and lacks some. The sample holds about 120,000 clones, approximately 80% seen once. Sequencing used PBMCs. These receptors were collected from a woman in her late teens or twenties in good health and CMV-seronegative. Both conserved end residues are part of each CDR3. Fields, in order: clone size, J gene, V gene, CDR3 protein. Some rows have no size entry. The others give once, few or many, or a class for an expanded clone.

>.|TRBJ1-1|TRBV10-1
CASRRSLNTEAFF
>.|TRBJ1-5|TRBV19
CASSQNQPQHF
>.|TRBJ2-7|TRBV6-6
CASSYSAPTYEQYF
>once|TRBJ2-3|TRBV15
CATSPLQGETKYF
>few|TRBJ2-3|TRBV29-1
CSVEDGEKDTQYF
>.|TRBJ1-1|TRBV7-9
CASSLGGEAFF
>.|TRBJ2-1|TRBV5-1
CASSLPSGRAADEQFF
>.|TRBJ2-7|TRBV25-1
CASSALGLAQDEQYF
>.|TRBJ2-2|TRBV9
CASSVGGNTGELFF
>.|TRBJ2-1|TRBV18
CASSPGGLADNEQFF
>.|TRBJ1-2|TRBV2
CASSEELPLYGYTF
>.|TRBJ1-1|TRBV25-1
CASGGGVAEAFF
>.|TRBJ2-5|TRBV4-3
CASSQGSWTGGEETQYF
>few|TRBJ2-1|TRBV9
CASSIHSYNEQFF
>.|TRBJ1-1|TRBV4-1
CASSQTRDTEAFF
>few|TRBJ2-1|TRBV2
CASREVSYNEQFF
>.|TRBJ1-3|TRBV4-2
CASSQDGRNSGNTIYF
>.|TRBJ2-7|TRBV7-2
CASYQGTGPLDEQYF
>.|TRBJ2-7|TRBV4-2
CASSQETGAAYEQYF
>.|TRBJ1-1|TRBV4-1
CASSHGTGGVAEAFF
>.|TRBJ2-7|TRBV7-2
CASSSQAEQYF
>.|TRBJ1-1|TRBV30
CAWSNGGDTEAFF
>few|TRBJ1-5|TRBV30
CAWSRRGPQHF
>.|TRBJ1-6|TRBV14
CASSHRDRYNSPLHF
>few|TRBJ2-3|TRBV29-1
CSVEPAGGLFTTDTQYF
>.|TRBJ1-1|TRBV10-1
CASSTGMNTEAFF
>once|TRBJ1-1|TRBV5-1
CASSLDSTNTEAFF
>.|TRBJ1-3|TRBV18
CASSPPISSGNTIYF
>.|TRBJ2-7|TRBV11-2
CASSLRYSPYEQYF
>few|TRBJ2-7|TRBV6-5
CASSRQAGEQYF
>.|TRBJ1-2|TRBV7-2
CASSHSGTYKNYGYTF